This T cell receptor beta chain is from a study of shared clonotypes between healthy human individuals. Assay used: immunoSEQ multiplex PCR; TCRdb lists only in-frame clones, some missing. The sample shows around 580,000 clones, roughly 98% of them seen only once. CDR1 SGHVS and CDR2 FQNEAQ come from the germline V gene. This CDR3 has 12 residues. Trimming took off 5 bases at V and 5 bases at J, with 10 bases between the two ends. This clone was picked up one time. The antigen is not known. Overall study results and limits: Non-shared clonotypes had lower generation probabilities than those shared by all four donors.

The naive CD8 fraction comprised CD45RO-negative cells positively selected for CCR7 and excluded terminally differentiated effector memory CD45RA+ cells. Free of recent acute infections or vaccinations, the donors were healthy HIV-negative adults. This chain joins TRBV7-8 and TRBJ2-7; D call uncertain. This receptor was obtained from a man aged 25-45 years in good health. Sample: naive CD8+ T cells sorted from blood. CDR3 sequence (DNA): TGTGCCAGCAGCACACGGACCCACGAGCAGTACTTC. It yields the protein CASSTRTHEQYF.